The TCR beta chain described here comes from a study of cytomegalovirus exposure and HLA in healthy donors. Study-level results: Investigators reported 150 to 200 TCR beta chains as tied to cytomegalovirus.

The PCR contained 60 Vbeta and 13 Jbeta primers. Sequenced by immunoSEQ multiplex PCR; TCRdb stores in-frame clones only, minus some. The sample includes approximately 110,000 clones, around 77% of them seen just once. Germline V gene data show CDR1 as SGHVS and CDR2 as FNYEAQ. The CDR3 is made up of 12 amino acids. V lost 1 base, J lost 8 bases, and 6 bases lay in between. Note on this clone: The antigen is undetermined.

Sequencing was carried out using PBMCs. V and J are TRBV7-6 and TRBJ2-1; D not resolved. The clonotype was recovered from a woman aged 30 to 39 in good health and CMV-seropositive. This chain's CDR3 is CASSLGRDEQFF. The CDR3 DNA sequence: TGTGCCAGCAGCTTAGGCCGGGATGAGCAGTTCTTC.